Presented here are 23 T cell receptor beta chains from one specimen sequenced in a study of T-cell reconstitution after alpha-beta-depleted transplantation in children. Preparation of the TCRbeta library was carried out with unique molecular identifiers. A single record per CDR3 protein comes from TCRdb applying MiXCR to the PCR reads. The repertoire holds 490,000 or so distinct CDR3 sequences, with around 13% as singletons. This material consisted of PBMCs from the stem cell graft donor, taken from the stem cell graft. The source of these receptors is a human donor who donated a stem cell graft to a child with combined immunodeficiency.

The chain links TRBV7-2 to TRBJ2-7; 8 nucleotides agree with TRBD2. CDR3 length: 14 amino acids. Losses at the gene ends were 1 base for V and 5 bases for J; bases not matched to a gene: 4. CDR1 SGHTA and CDR2 FQGNSA come from the germline V gene. CDR3 protein: CASSLDGGRNEQYF. DNA for the CDR3: TGTGCCAGCAGCTTAGACGGCGGGAGGAACGAGCAGTACTTC. The full variable domain, with the rest looked up from reference TRBV7-2 and TRBJ2-7, is GAGVSQSPSNKVTEKGKDVELRCDPISGHTALYWYRQSLGQGLEFLIYFQGNSAPDKSGLPSDRFSAERTGGSVSTLTIQRTQQEDSAVYLCASSLDGGRNEQYFGPGTRLTVT.

The chain's CDR3 is CSVGPGSSQPQHF. The CDR3, as DNA: TGCAGCGTTGGCCCAGGGAGTAGCCAGCCCCAGCATTTT. The chain combines TRBV29-1 with TRBJ1-5; D is perhaps TRBD1 (5 bases). The CDR3 covers 13 residues. The ends were cut back, 4 bases at V and 7 bases at J, with 14 bases in the middle. Germline values: CDR1 SQVTM, CDR2 ANQGSEA.

The chain uses TRBV4-3 and TRBJ2-2; no clear D gene. V dropped 2 bases and J dropped 4 bases, with 14 bases sitting between them. The CDR3 consists of 16 residues. CDR1 LGHNA and CDR2 YSLEER come from the germline V gene. As DNA, the CDR3 is TGCGCCAGCAGCCAAAAGGTTCGAGCAGGCACCGGGGAGCTGTTTTTT. Translating gives CASSQKVRAGTGELFF.

V gene TRBV27 combines with J gene TRBJ1-3; TRBD1 aligns across 9 bases. The V and J ends lost 4 bases and 7 bases, in that order; junction bases with no gene match: 5. This CDR3 region has 14 residues. Germline loops: CDR1 MNHEY, CDR2 SMNVEV (reference sequence). The CDR3 loop is CASSSGTGWNTIYF. CDR3 DNA sequence: TGTGCCAGCAGTTCCGGGACAGGGTGGAACACCATATATTTT.

This clonotype was seen a handful of times. The J gene is TRBJ2-5, the V gene TRBV12-3 or TRBV12-4; the match to TRBD2 covers 7 bases. Unmatched junction bases numbered 8, after V lost 7 bases and J lost 3 bases. The CDR3 length is 14 residues. CDR3 in amino acids: CASTPGGGKETQYF. DNA for the CDR3: TGTGCCAGCACCCCTGGGGGGGGGAAAGAGACCCAGTACTTC.

This clonotype turned up a few times. The J gene is TRBJ2-5, the V gene TRBV6-2 or TRBV6-3, with D perhaps TRBD2 (5 bases). V was clipped by 1 base and J by 5 bases, with 11 bases between them. Per the germline V gene, CDR1 is MNHEY and CDR2 is SVGEGT. The CDR3 consists of 14 residues. The CDR3 is CASSYFLRGETQYF. CDR3 nucleotides: TGTGCCAGCAGTTACTTCCTAAGAGGGGAGACCCAGTACTTC.

This clonotype was seen more than once but under ten times. The rearrangement uses TRBV4-3 and TRBJ2-2; a weak D match, TRBD2 (5 bases). Germline lookup yields CDR1 LGHNA and CDR2 YSLEER. This CDR3 has 16 amino acids. Deletions cut 4 bases from V and 2 bases from J, with 14 bases between. In DNA, the CDR3 is TGCGCCAGCAGCCGAAATCCGAGACTAAACACCGGGGAGCTGTTTTTT. Its translation is CASSRNPRLNTGELFF.

J is TRBJ1-6 and V is TRBV12-3 or TRBV12-4; possible D gene TRBD1, 6 bases. CDR3 length: 14 residues. V dropped 6 bases and J dropped 7 bases, with 13 bases sitting between them. The CDR3 bases are TGTGCCAGCAGCACGGGACAAATAAATTCACCCCTCCACTTT. It is translated as CASSTGQINSPLHF.

This clonotype came up a few times. This rearrangement joins TRBV9 to TRBJ1-2; TRBD1 aligns across 9 bases. Unmatched junction bases numbered 9, after V lost 4 bases and J lost 5 bases. Germline assignment: CDR1 SGDLS and CDR2 YYNGEE. This CDR3 has 15 amino acids. The CDR3 DNA is TGTGCCAGCAGCCAACGGACAGGGGAATTTTATGGCTACACCTTC. Encoded protein: CASSQRTGEFYGYTF.

The V call is TRBV6-5, the J call TRBJ2-1; possibly TRBD1 or TRBD2 for D (5 bases each). CDR3 length equals 13 residues. Germline V gene sequence: CDR1 MNHEY, CDR2 SVGAGI. V lost 2 bases, J lost 6 bases, and 8 bases lay in between. This CDR3 reads CASSYEGINEQFF. The CDR3 DNA reads TGTGCCAGCAGTTACGAGGGGATCAATGAGCAGTTCTTC.

This clonotype was observed a handful of times. The chain couples TRBV20-1 to TRBJ2-1, with D possibly matching TRBD2 (6 bases). V shed 3 bases and J shed 2 bases, with 20 bases lying between them. Looked up from germline, CDR1 is DFQATT and CDR2 is SNEGSKA (reference sequence). CDR3 length: 17 amino acids. DNA for the CDR3: TGCAGTGCTAGTGGCGCGGGGTCCCCGGGACCCTACAATGAGCAGTTCTTC. Translating it yields CSASGAGSPGPYNEQFF.

The chain recombines TRBV6-2 or TRBV6-3 with TRBJ1-1; no definite D call. Between the trimmed V and J ends, which lost 0 bases and 3 bases, there was a span of 17 bases. The CDR3 length is 17 residues. From germline, CDR1 is MNHEY and CDR2 SVGEGT. The CDR3 sequence is CASSYSNGRHWDTEAFF. Written as DNA, the CDR3 is TGTGCCAGCAGTTACTCGAATGGACGACACTGGGACACTGAAGCTTTCTTT.

J is TRBJ2-2 and V is TRBV30; unclear D gene. Trimming left V 4 bases short and J 4 bases short, with 10 bases between. The CDR3 spans 13 residues. Germline CDR1 reads GTSNPN; CDR2 reads SVGIG (reference sequence). The CDR3 sequence: CAWKGSGTGELFF. The CDR3 region has the DNA TGTGCCTGGAAGGGTTCAGGCACCGGGGAGCTGTTTTTT.

This clonotype showed up just a few times. The limits of the CDR3 on the DNA are not certain, so only TCRdb's listed CDR3 is given. The chain carries TRBV12-3 or TRBV12-4 and TRBJ2-3; the table's D call of TRBD1 was not tested on the DNA. The CDR3 spans 13 residues, counting both ends. CDR3 amino acids: CASSFGGGTNEYF.

The chain carries TRBV6-1 and TRBJ2-3; weak D call: TRBD2 (6 bases). Germline values: CDR1 MNHNS, CDR2 SASEGT. There are 17 residues in the CDR3. The ends were cut back, 0 bases at V and 1 base at J, with 14 bases in the middle. The CDR3 here is CASSEAPGGQGTDTQYF. The CDR3, as DNA: TGTGCCAGCAGTGAAGCGCCCGGGGGTCAGGGCACAGATACGCAGTATTTT.

DNA of the CDR3: TGCAGTGCTAGAGATCCATCCGGGTTTGTGTCGGTTAGCACAGATACGCAGTATTTT. Translation gives CSARDPSGFVSVSTDTQYF. The chain has TRBV20-1 and TRBJ2-3; D unresolved. Trimming stripped 0 bases from V and 0 bases from J, with 22 bases between. Germline loops: CDR1 DFQATT, CDR2 SNEGSKA (reference sequence). The CDR3 sequence is 19 residues long.

V usage is TRBV7-8 and J usage is TRBJ1-5; D remains ambiguous. CDR1 and CDR2 (germline): SGHVS, FQNEAQ. With 1 base removed from V and 6 bases from J, the gap between germline ends came to 10 bases. There are 14 residues in the CDR3. The CDR3 region has the DNA TGTGCCAGCAGCTTAGGAACGGCTGGTCAGCCCCAGCATTTT. Residues: CASSLGTAGQPQHF.

This clonotype was found a few times. The V and J genes are TRBV9 and TRBJ2-5; 7 positions match TRBD1. Trimming took 0 bases from V and 5 from J; bases not matched to a gene: 10. Germline V lookup: CDR1 SGDLS, CDR2 YYNGEE. The CDR3 runs 16 residues. The CDR3 protein is CASSVGLWTGQETQYF. The CDR3 region has the DNA TGTGCCAGCAGCGTAGGGCTGTGGACAGGCCAGGAGACCCAGTACTTC.

The rearrangement uses TRBV6-1 and TRBJ1-6; D unresolved. Germline V gene data show CDR1 as MNHNS and CDR2 as SASEGT. Trimming left V 6 bases short and J 0 bases short, with 9 bases between. This CDR3 comprises 15 residues. The CDR3 reads CASRWESSYNSPLHF. CDR3 sequence (DNA): TGTGCCAGCAGATGGGAAAGCTCCTATAATTCACCCCTCCACTTT.

The chain has TRBV20-1 and TRBJ2-4, with 9 bases fitting TRBD2. V dropped 3 bases and J dropped 1; count of bases not matched to a gene: 4. The CDR3 has 15 residues. Germline loops: CDR1 DFQATT, CDR2 SNEGSKA (reference sequence). CDR3 residues: CSARKREAAKNIQYF. The CDR3 bases are TGCAGTGCTAGGAAGCGGGAGGCCGCCAAAAACATTCAGTACTTC.

On this clonotype itself: A much larger clone differs from this one at a single base, so this may be a read error. The chain employs TRBV20-1 and TRBJ2-3; D ambiguous. CDR1 and CDR2 (germline): DFQATT, SNEGSKA (reference sequence). The V gene lost 0 bases and the J gene lost 0 bases, with 10 bases spanning the gap. CDR3 length: 15 residues. The CDR3 DNA is TGCAGTGCTAGAGACTCTATAGGGAGCACAGATACGCAGTATTTT. Encoded protein: CSARDSIGSTDTQYF.

Only a few counts were recorded for this clonotype. The J gene is TRBJ1-1, the V gene TRBV5-5, with 7 positions matching TRBD1. This CDR3 is 14 amino acids long. CDR1 SGHKS and CDR2 YYEKEE come from the germline V gene (reference sequence). Unmatched junction bases numbered 8, after V lost 4 bases and J lost 5 bases. The CDR3 here is CASSTRQGRTEAFF. DNA for the CDR3: TGTGCCAGCAGCACCCGACAGGGTAGAACTGAAGCTTTCTTT.

This sequence joins TRBV12-3 or TRBV12-4 and TRBJ2-7; D is undetermined. The CDR3 totals 12 residues. V lost 4 bases, J lost 5 bases, and 9 bases lay in between. The CDR3 reads CASSSEPDEQYF. The CDR3 DNA is TGTGCCAGCAGTTCTGAGCCTGACGAGCAGTACTTC.